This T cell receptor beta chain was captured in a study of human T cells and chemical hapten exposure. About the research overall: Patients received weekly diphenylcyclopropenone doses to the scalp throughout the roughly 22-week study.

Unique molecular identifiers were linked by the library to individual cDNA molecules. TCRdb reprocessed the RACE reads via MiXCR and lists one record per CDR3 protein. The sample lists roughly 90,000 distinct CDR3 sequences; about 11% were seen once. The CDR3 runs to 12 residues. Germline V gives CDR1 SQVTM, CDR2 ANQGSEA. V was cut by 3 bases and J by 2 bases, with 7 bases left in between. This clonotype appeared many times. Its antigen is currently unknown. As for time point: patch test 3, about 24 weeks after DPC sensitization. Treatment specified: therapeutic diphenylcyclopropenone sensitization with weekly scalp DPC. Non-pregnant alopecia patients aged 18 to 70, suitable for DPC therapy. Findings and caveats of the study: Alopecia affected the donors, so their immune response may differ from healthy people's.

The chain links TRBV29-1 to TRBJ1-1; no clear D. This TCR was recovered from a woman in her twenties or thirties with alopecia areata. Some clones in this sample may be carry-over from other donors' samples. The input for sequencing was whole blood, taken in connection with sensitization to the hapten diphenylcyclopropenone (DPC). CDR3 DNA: TGCAGCGTTGAGGCCGGTAACACTGAAGCTTTCTTT. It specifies CSVEAGNTEAFF.